Here is one TCR beta chain with its context. Its antigen is as yet unknown. This CDR3 contains 14 residues. With 10 bases clipped from V and 2 bases from J, the junction kept 6 bases outside the gene matches. Germline CDR1 reads MDHEN; CDR2 reads SYDVKM. This sample is drawn from a study of T cell responses to AZD1222 COVID-19 vaccine. General observations from the study: The study reported that nearly half of spike-specific TCRs target unmutated variant regions.

Sequenced by immunoSEQ multiplex PCR; TCRdb stores in-frame clones only, minus some. The sample records about 53,000 clones, about 87% being singletons. V is TRBV28 and J is TRBJ2-7; 12 bases line up with TRBD2. Sample: peripheral blood, taken 28 days after the second AZD1222 dose. The clonotype comes from an adult who received the AZD1222 COVID-19 vaccine. The CDR3 protein is CATRTSGMAYEQYF. The CDR3 DNA reads as TGTGCCACTCGGACTAGCGGGATGGCCTACGAGCAGTACTTC.